This TCR beta chain was sequenced in a study of cytomegalovirus exposure and HLA in healthy donors. Study-wide results and limits: The number of N-insertions in an Asian-associated ancestry cluster was reportedly below the 666-donor mean in a later analysis. According to an earlier analysis, most TCR beta V segments yielded productive rearrangements about 90% or about 30% of the time.

Primers: 60 Vbeta forward and 13 Jbeta reverse. The table came from immunoSEQ multiplex PCR; TCRdb's copy has only in-frame clones and leaves some out. The sample lists about 130,000 clones, approximately 73% occurring once. In its sample, this clone was seen once. Its specificity is unknown. The receptor comes from a man between 60 and 75 years old in good health and CMV-seropositive. Sequenced material: PBMCs.

The DNA of the CDR3 is TGTGCCAGCAGTTTATGGACAACGGGGGCCCAGCATTTT. Amino acids: CASSLWTTGAQHF. The chain has TRBV28 and TRBJ1-5; weak D call: TRBD1 (5 bases). The CDR3 contains 13 residues. CDR1 and CDR2 from the germline V gene are MDHEN and SYDVKM. V gave up 0 bases and J gave up 11 bases, with 11 bases separating them. Drawing the rest from reference TRBV28 and TRBJ1-5, the complete variable domain is DVKVTQSSRYLVKRTGEKVFLECVQDMDHENMFWYRQDPGLGLRLIYFSYDVKMKEKGDIPEGYSVSREKKERFSLILESASTNQTSMYLCASSLWTTGAQHFGDGTRLSIL.